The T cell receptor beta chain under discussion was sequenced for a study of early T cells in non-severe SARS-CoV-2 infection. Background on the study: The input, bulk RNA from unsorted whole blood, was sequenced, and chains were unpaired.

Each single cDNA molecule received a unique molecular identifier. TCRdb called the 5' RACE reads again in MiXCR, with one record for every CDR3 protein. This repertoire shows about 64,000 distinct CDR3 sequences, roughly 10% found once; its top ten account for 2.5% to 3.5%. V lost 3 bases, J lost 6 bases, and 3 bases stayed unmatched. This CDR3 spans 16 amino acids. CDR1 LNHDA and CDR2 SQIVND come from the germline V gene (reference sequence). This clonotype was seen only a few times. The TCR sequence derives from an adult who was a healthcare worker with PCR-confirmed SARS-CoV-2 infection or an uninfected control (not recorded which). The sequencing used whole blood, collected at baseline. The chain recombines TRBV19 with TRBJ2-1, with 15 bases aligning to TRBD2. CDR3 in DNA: TGTGCCAGTAGTATTGGACTAGCGGGGGGGACCAATGAGCAGTTCTTC. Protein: CASSIGLAGGTNEQFF.